This T cell receptor beta chain was documented in a study of T-cell memory formation after mild COVID-19. Trimming removed 5 bases at V and 0 bases at J, with 14 bases between. Germline values: CDR1 SEHNR, CDR2 FQNEAQ (reference sequence). CDR3 length: 16 residues. Study-wide results and limits: For contracting clones, CD4+ ones sat mainly in CM and EM, CD8+ in EMRA. The authors left the SARS-CoV-2 specificity of second-wave clones peaking on day 37 unconfirmed.

One entry per CDR3 protein, called by TCRdb with MiXCR from the 5' RACE reads. The repertoire holds about 260,000 distinct CDR3 sequences, with roughly 8% as singletons. This clonotype has just a few counts. What it binds is not known. Sequences were obtained from PBMCs or a T cell subset sorted from them (not recorded which). This TCR derives from a man between 18 and 29 years old who had mild COVID-19 (a few samples of this study predate the infection). Cell type and time point are not known. The V and J genes are TRBV7-9 and TRBJ2-1, with a tentative D call TRBD2 (7 bases). CDR3 coding DNA: TGTGCCAGCAGCCCGACGGGGGGCCTCTCCTACAATGAGCAGTTCTTC. Residues: CASSPTGGLSYNEQFF.